This is a list of T cell receptor beta chains from one sample in a study of OX40 agonist ivuxolimab in advanced cancers. Generated by immunoSEQ multiplex PCR, the TCRdb table keeps only in-frame clones and is missing some. The table lists some 51,000 clones, around 87% of them singletons, with roughly 15% in the top ten. The material sequenced was CD4+ or CD8+ T cells sorted from blood, taken in a trial of the OX40 agonist ivuxolimab. Source of these receptors: an adult with an advanced solid tumor such as melanoma, head and neck, liver or kidney cancer. Both conserved end residues are part of each CDR3. A D gene is named only where the DNA matches it firmly. Size is stated for part of the rows, as once, few or many counts, or as a class when the clone is expanded.

NA	TRBV7-8	TRBJ1-2	NA	CASSLEDRNYGYTF	TGTGCCAGCAGCTTAGAGGACAGAAACTATGGCTACACCTTC
NA	TRBV9	TRBJ1-3	NA	CASSRGNTIYF	TGTGCCAGCAGCCGGGGAAACACCATATATTTT
NA	TRBV6-5	TRBJ1-1	NA	CASSYGTGRAEAFF	TGTGCCAGCAGTTACGGGACGGGGAGGGCTGAAGCTTTCTTT
NA	TRBV11-2	TRBJ2-3	once	CASSLGYGKLIHTQYF	TGTGCCAGCAGCTTAGGATATGGAAAATTGATTCATACGCAGTATTTT
TRBD1	TRBV5-1	TRBJ2-5	NA	CASSFVGGEETQYF	TGCGCCAGCAGCTTCGTAGGGGGCGAAGAGACCCAGTACTTC
NA	TRBV30	TRBJ2-3	NA	CALKEAADTQYF	TGTGCCCTAAAGGAGGCTGCAGATACGCAGTATTTT
NA	TRBV27	TRBJ1-2	NA	CASKGQKGKRGYGYTF	TGTGCCAGCAAGGGTCAGAAAGGAAAAAGGGGCTATGGCTACACCTTC
NA	TRBV14	TRBJ2-3	NA	CASSHAHPPTQYF	TGTGCCAGCAGCCATGCCCACCCCCCTACGCAGTATTTT
NA	TRBV20-1	TRBJ2-5	NA	CSASPPQYF	TGCAGTGCTAGCCCACCCCAGTACTTC
TRBD2	TRBV10-3	TRBJ2-7	once	CATDATSGGSEQYF	TGTGCCACCGACGCGACTAGCGGGGGTAGCGAGCAGTACTTC
TRBD2	TRBV9	TRBJ2-7	NA	CASSARGSSYEQYF	TGTGCCAGCAGCGCTCGCGGGAGCTCCTACGAGCAGTACTTC
TRBD1	TRBV30	TRBJ2-7	NA	CAWSRPGQGTYEQYF	TGTGCCTGGAGTCGGCCGGGACAGGGAACCTACGAGCAGTACTTC
TRBD2	TRBV27	TRBJ2-1	NA	CASSLKRLAELGNEQFF	TGTGCCAGCAGTTTAAAACGGCTAGCGGAGCTGGGCAATGAGCAGTTCTTC
NA	TRBV19	TRBJ2-1	NA	CATQPIPSSYNEQFF	TGTGCCACCCAACCAATACCGAGCTCCTACAATGAGCAGTTCTTC
NA	TRBV19	TRBJ2-2	NA	CASRTDRTGELFF	TGTGCCAGTAGGACCGATCGGACCGGGGAGCTGTTTTTT
TRBD2	TRBV10-3	TRBJ2-1	NA	CAISDIAGAGNEQFF	TGTGCCATCAGTGACATAGCGGGAGCCGGGAATGAGCAGTTCTTC
NA	TRBV18	TRBJ1-1	few	CASSPAATRGAFF	TGTGCCAGCTCACCAGCAGCCACGAGAGGAGCTTTCTTT
NA	TRBV5-4	TRBJ2-6	NA	CASTPPGANVLTF	TGTGCCAGCACGCCCCCTGGGGCCAACGTCCTGACTTTC
NA	TRBV27	TRBJ2-7	NA	CASSLSFKVYEQYF	TGTGCCAGCAGTTTATCTTTCAAGGTCTACGAGCAGTACTTC
NA	TRBV6-1	TRBJ2-7	NA	CASSDKGGRYEQYF	TGTGCCAGCAGTGATAAGGGCGGGCGGTACGAGCAGTACTTC
TRBD1	TRBV19	TRBJ1-4	NA	CASRIPGGSEKLFF	TGTGCCAGTAGGATCCCAGGGGGCAGTGAAAAACTGTTTTTT
NA	TRBV7-9	TRBJ2-3	NA	CASSLVGTSTDTQYF	TGTGCCAGCAGCTTAGTTGGCACTAGCACAGATACGCAGTATTTT
NA	TRBV5-1	TRBJ2-2	NA	CASSSGSTNTGELFF	TGCGCCAGCAGCTCCGGGTCCACGAACACCGGGGAGCTGTTTTTT
TRBD1	TRBV19	TRBJ1-6	NA	CASSPRTGNGSPLHF	TGTGCCAGTAGTCCACGGACAGGGAACGGATCACCCCTCCACTTT
TRBD2	TRBV7-9	TRBJ2-7	NA	CASTAAGGSYEQYF	TGTGCCAGCACCGCGGCGGGGGGCTCCTACGAGCAGTACTTC
NA	TRBV6-5	TRBJ2-3	NA	CASSSGQSTDTQYF	TGTGCCAGCAGTTCCGGACAGAGCACAGATACGCAGTATTTT
TRBD1	TRBV7-9	TRBJ2-7	few	CASSLAGTATYEQYF	TGTGCCAGCAGCTTAGCCGGGACAGCAACCTACGAGCAGTACTTC
NA	TRBV5-4	TRBJ2-3	NA	CASSSLGGIADTQYF	TGTGCCAGCAGCTCCCTGGGCGGGATCGCAGATACGCAGTATTTT
TRBD1	TRBV6-5	TRBJ2-7	few	CASTGTGTYEQYF	TGTGCCAGCACGGGGACAGGCACCTACGAGCAGTACTTC
NA	TRBV7-2	TRBJ1-1	NA	CASSFPVARGTEAFF	TGTGCCAGCAGCTTCCCTGTGGCCCGGGGCACTGAAGCTTTCTTT
NA	TRBV29-1	TRBJ1-1	NA	CSVEPDSVMNTEAFF	TGCAGCGTTGAACCGGACAGCGTAATGAACACTGAAGCTTTCTTT
NA	TRBV27	TRBJ2-7	once	CASSPRTASYEQYF	TGTGCCAGCAGTCCGAGGACAGCCTCCTACGAGCAGTACTTC
NA	TRBV4-1	TRBJ2-7	NA	CASSQQGGYEQYF	TGCGCCAGCAGCCAACAAGGAGGATACGAGCAGTACTTC
NA	TRBV5-1	TRBJ2-3	NA	CASSTGPGPSTDTQYF	TGCGCCAGCAGCACTGGCCCGGGACCTAGCACAGATACGCAGTATTTT
NA	TRBV4-1	TRBJ1-1	NA	CASSQEREGDTEAFF	TGCGCCAGCAGCCAAGAACGGGAGGGGGACACTGAAGCTTTCTTT
NA	TRBV7-8	TRBJ2-1	NA	CASSLAMTMGFNEQFF	TGTGCCAGCAGCTTAGCTATGACCATGGGGTTCAATGAGCAGTTCTTC
NA	TRBV28	TRBJ2-7	NA	CASSFLGGGDEQYF	TGTGCCAGCAGTTTTTTAGGGGGTGGCGACGAGCAGTACTTC
NA	TRBV6-6	TRBJ2-7	NA	CASSTTGTLSYEQYF	TGTGCCAGCAGTACCACCGGGACACTCTCCTACGAGCAGTACTTC
TRBD2	TRBV10-1	TRBJ2-1	NA	CASSDPGLAVRNEQFF	TGCGCCAGCAGTGACCCGGGACTAGCGGTTCGCAATGAGCAGTTCTTC
TRBD1	TRBV4-1	TRBJ1-6	NA	CASSPRDRDVSPLHF	TGCGCCAGCAGCCCCCGGGACAGGGATGTTTCACCCCTCCACTTT
TRBD1	TRBV5-4	TRBJ1-2	NA	CASRGTGRPYGYTF	TGTGCCAGCAGGGGGACAGGCCGTCCTTATGGCTACACCTTC
TRBD1	TRBV5-6	TRBJ2-5	NA	CASSLGLGQGYQETQYF	TGTGCCAGCAGCTTGGGCCTGGGACAGGGGTACCAAGAGACCCAGTACTTC
TRBD2	TRBV28	TRBJ2-2	NA	CASSFLSSGGHTGELFF	TGTGCCAGCAGTTTCCTATCCAGCGGGGGTCACACCGGGGAGCTGTTTTTT
NA	TRBV28	TRBJ1-5	NA	CASSLSRQYLHQPQHF	TGTGCCAGCAGTTTATCCCGACAGTACTTACATCAGCCCCAGCATTTT
NA	TRBV25-1	TRBJ1-1	NA	CASSAAPRDMNTEAFF	TGTGCCAGCAGTGCCGCCCCCCGGGACATGAACACTGAAGCTTTCTTT